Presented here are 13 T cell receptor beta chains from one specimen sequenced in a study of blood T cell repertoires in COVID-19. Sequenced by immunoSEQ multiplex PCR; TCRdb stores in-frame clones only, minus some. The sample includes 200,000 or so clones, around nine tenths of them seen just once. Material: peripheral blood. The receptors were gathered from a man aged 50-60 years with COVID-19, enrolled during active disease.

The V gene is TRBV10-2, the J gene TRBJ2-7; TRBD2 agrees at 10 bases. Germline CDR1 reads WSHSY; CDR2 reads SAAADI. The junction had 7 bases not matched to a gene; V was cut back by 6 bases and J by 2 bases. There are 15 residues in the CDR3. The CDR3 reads CASRSTLAGPYEQYF. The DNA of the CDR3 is TGCGCCAGCAGATCAACACTAGCGGGGCCCTACGAGCAGTACTTC.

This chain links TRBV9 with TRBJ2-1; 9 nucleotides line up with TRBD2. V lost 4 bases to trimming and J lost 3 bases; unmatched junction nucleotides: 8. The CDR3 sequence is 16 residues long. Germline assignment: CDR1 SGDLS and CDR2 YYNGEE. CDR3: CASSFSGTSLYNEQFF. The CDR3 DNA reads TGTGCCAGCAGCTTCTCCGGGACTAGCCTCTACAATGAGCAGTTCTTC. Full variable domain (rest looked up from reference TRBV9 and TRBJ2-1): DSGVTQTPKHLITATGQRVTLRCSPRSGDLSVYWYQQSLDQGLQFLIQYYNGEERAKGNILERFSAQQFPDLHSELNLSSLELGDSALYFCASSFSGTSLYNEQFFGPGTRLTVL.

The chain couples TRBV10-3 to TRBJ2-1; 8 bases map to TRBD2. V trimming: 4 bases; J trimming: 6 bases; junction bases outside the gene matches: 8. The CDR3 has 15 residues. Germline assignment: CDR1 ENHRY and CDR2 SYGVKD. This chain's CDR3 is CAISAAGTRSNEQFF. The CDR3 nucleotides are TGTGCCATCAGTGCCGCCGGGACTAGGTCCAATGAGCAGTTCTTC.

The CDR3 here is CSFAQGLNQPQHF. Written as DNA, the CDR3 is TGCAGCTTCGCGCAGGGCCTCAATCAGCCCCAGCATTTT. The V call is TRBV29-1, the J call TRBJ1-5, with TRBD1 as a possible D gene (5 bases). This CDR3 is 13 amino acids long. The germline gives CDR1 SQVTM, CDR2 ANQGSEA. V gave up 8 bases and J gave up 3 bases, with 14 bases separating them.

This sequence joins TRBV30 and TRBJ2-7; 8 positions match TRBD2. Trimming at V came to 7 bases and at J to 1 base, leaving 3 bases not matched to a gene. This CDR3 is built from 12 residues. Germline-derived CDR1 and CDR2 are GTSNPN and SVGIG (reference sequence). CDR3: CAFSSGSYEQYF. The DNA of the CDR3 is TGTGCCTTTTCTAGCGGGTCCTACGAGCAGTACTTC.

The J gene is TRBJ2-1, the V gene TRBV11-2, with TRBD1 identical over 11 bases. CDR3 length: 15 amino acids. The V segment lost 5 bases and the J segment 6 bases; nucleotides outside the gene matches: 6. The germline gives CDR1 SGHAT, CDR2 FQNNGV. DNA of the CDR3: TGTGCCAGCAGCGCACCGGGACAGGGGGTCAATGAGCAGTTCTTC. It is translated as CASSAPGQGVNEQFF. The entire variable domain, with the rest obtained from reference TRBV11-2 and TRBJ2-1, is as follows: EAGVAQSPRYKIIEKRQSVAFWCNPISGHATLYWYQQILGQGPKLLIQFQNNGVVDDSQLPKDRFSAERLKGVDSTLKIQPAKLEDSAVYLCASSAPGQGVNEQFFGPGTRLTVL.

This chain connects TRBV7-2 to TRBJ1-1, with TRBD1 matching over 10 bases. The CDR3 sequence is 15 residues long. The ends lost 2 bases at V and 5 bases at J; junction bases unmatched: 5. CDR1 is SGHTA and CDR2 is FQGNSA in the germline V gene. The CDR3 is CASSLHGQGVTEAFF. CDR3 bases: TGTGCCAGCAGCTTACATGGACAGGGGGTAACTGAAGCTTTCTTT.

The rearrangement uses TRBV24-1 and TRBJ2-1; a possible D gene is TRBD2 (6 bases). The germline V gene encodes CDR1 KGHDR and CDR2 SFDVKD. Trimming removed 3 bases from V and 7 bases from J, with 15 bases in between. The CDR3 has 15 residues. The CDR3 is CATSDASLGRNEQFF. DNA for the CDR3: TGTGCCACCAGTGATGCCTCCCTGGGGAGGAATGAGCAGTTCTTC.

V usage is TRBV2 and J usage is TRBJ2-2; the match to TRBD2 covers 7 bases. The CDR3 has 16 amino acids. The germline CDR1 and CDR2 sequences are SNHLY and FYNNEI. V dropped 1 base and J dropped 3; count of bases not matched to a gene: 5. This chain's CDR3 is CASSEVGGIDTGELFF. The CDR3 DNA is TGTGCCAGCAGTGAAGTCGGGGGGATCGACACCGGGGAGCTGTTTTTT. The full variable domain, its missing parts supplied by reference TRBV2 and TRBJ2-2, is EPEVTQTPSHQVTQMGQEVILRCVPISNHLYFYWYRQILGQKVEFLVSFYNNEISEKSEIFDDQFSVERPDGSNFTLKIRSTKLEDSAMYFCASSEVGGIDTGELFFGEGSRLTVL.

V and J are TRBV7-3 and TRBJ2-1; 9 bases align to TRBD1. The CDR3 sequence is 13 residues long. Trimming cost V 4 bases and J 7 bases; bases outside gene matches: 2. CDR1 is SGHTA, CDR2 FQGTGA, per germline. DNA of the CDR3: TGTGCCAGCAGCTCCGGGACAGGGAATGAGCAGTTCTTC. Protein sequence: CASSSGTGNEQFF.

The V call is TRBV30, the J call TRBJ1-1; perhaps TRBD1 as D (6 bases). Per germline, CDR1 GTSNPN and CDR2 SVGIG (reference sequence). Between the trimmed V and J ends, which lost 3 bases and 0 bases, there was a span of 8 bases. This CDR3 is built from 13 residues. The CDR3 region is CAWRGQLNTEAFF. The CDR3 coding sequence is TGTGCCTGGAGAGGACAGTTGAACACTGAAGCTTTCTTT.

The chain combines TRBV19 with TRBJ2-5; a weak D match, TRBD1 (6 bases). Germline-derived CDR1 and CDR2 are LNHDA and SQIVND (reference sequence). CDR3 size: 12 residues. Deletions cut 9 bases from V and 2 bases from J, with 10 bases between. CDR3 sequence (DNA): TGTGCCAGCAGACAGGATCAAGAGACCCAGTACTTC. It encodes CASRQDQETQYF.

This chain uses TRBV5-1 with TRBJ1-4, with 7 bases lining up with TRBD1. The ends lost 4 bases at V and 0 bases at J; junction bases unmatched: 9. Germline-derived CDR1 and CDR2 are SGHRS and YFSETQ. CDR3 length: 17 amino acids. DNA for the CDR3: TGCGCCAGCAGCGCAGGACAGGCGCCGGCAACTAATGAAAAACTGTTTTTT. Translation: CASSAGQAPATNEKLFF.